The sequence of this T cell receptor (beta chain) was determined in a study of blood T cell repertoires in COVID-19. At the level of the study: COVID-19 samples from acute and convalescent phases originated in the United States, Italy and Spain. The cDNA or gDNA used as material had been derived from T cells, B-cell-depleted T cells, or PBMCs.

Enrolment of Seattle patients took place during active infection, and they were followed longitudinally. Germline CDR1 reads SGHRS; CDR2 reads YFSETQ. With V trimmed by 1 base and J by 5 bases, 3 bases remained unmatched. CDR3 length: 15 residues. This clone was found a few times. The same CDR3 is also encoded by other DNA sequences in this sample. In the authors' methods: Amplified reference gene primers provided the basis for estimating nucleated cell counts. Here immunoSEQ multiplex PCR was the method, and the copy in TCRdb shows in-frame clones only, minus some. Clonal size and the V and J genes are those of that table, whereas D and trimming came from the DNA. The sample shows roughly 200,000 clones, approximately 78% of them seen only once.

This sequence joins TRBV5-1 and TRBJ2-2; 9 bases line up with TRBD2. The sample taken for sequencing was peripheral blood. The sequence was collected from a woman of 80 years or more with COVID-19, enrolled during active disease. The CDR3 loop reads CASSLTLAGTGELFF. CDR3 nucleotides: TGCGCCAGCAGCTTGACGCTAGCGGGGACCGGGGAGCTGTTTTTT.